This T cell receptor beta chain is from a study of blood T cell repertoires in COVID-19. As processed by the authors: Using reference gene primer amplification, nucleated cell counts were estimated. Some clones are missing from TCRdb's copy, which holds only in-frame ones; the method was immunoSEQ multiplex PCR. Clone size and the V and J calls come from that table; the DNA yielded D and trimming. Counted here are 220,000 or so clones, about 88% occurring once; the ten biggest clones make up roughly 10%. Germline V CDR1 and CDR2: LGHDT, YNNKEL (reference sequence). The CDR3 runs 15 residues. V was pared by 7 bases and J by 6 bases, with 13 bases of the junction left unmatched.

The sequence was obtained from a woman aged 50 to 60 with COVID-19, enrolled during active disease. Sequencing used peripheral blood. The rearrangement links TRBV3-1 (or the pseudogene TRBV3-2) to TRBJ2-7, with 9 bases fitting TRBD1. CDR3 region: CASNKAGQGFGEQYF. The DNA of the CDR3 is TGTGCCAGCAATAAGGCGGGACAGGGTTTTGGCGAGCAGTACTTC.